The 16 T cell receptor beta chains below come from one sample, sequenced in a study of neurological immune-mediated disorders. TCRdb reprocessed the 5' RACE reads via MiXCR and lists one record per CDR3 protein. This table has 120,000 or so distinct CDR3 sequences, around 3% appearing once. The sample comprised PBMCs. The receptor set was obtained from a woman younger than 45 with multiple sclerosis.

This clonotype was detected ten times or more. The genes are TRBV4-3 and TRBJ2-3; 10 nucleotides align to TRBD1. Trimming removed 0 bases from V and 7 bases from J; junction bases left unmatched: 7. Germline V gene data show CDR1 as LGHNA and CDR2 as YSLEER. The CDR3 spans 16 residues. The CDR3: CASSQDMGQGSYTQYF. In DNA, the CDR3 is TGCGCCAGCAGCCAAGATATGGGACAGGGGTCATATACGCAGTATTTT.

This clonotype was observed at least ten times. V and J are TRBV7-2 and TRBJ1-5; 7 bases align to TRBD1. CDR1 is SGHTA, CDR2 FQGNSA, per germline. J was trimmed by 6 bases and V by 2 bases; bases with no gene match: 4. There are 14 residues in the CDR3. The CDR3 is CASSLRQGGQPQHF. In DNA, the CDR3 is TGTGCCAGCAGCTTAAGACAGGGAGGTCAGCCCCAGCATTTT.

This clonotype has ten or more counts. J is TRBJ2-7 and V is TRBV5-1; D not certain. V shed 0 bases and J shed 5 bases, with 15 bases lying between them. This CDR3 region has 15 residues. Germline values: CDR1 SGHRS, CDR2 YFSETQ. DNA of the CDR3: TGCGCCAGCAGCTTGGGGTCCGCCCCTGTGGACGAGCAGTACTTC. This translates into CASSLGSAPVDEQYF.

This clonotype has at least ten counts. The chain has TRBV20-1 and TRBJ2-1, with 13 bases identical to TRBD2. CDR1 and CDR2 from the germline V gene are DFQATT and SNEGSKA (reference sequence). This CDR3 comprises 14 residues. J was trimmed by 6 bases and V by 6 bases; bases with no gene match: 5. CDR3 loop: CSAWTSGGPNEQFF. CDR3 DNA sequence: TGCAGTGCCTGGACTAGCGGGGGCCCCAATGAGCAGTTCTTC.

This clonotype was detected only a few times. The CDR3 sequence: CASSRQARQPQHF. CDR3 sequence (DNA): TGTGCCAGCTCACGACAGGCGCGGCAGCCCCAGCATTTT. The rearrangement links TRBV18 to TRBJ1-5; D is perhaps TRBD1 (6 bases). Between the trimmed V and J ends, which lost 4 bases and 7 bases, there was a span of 11 bases. Germline assignment: CDR1 KGHSH and CDR2 LQKENI. The CDR3 sequence is 13 residues long.

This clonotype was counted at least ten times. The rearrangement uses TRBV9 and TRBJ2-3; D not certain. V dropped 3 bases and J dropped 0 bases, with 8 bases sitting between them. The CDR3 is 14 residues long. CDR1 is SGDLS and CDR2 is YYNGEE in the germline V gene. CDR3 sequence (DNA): TGTGCCAGCAGCGGGTCCCTCAGCACAGATACGCAGTATTTT. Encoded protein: CASSGSLSTDTQYF.

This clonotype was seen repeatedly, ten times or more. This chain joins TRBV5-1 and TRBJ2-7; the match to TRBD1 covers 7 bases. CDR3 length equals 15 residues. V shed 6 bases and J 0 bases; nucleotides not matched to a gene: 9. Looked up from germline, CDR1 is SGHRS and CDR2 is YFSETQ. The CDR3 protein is CASTLGTASSYEQYF. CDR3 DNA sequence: TGCGCCAGCACCCTCGGGACAGCCAGCTCCTACGAGCAGTACTTC.

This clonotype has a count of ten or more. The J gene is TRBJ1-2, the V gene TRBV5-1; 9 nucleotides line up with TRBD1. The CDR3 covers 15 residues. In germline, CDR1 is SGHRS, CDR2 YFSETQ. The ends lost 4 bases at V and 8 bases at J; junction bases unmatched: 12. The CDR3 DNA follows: TGCGCCAGCAGCCCGGAATGGGACAGGGTGAGCGGCTACACCTTC. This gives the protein CASSPEWDRVSGYTF.

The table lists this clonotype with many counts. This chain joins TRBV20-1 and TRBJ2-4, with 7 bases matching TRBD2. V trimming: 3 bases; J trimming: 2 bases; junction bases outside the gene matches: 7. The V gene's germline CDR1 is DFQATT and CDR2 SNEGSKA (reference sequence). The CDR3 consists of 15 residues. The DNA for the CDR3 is TGCAGTGCTAGTGGGGGGGGAGCGACCAAAAACATTCAGTACTTC. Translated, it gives CSASGGGATKNIQYF.

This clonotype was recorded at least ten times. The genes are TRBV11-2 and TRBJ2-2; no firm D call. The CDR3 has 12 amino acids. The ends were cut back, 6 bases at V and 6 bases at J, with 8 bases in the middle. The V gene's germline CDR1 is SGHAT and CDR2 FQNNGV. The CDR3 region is CASSRASGELFF. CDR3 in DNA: TGTGCCAGCAGTAGGGCCTCCGGGGAGCTGTTTTTT. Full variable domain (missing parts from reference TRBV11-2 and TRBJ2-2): EAGVAQSPRYKIIEKRQSVAFWCNPISGHATLYWYQQILGQGPKLLIQFQNNGVVDDSQLPKDRFSAERLKGVDSTLKIQPAKLEDSAVYLCASSRASGELFFGEGSRLTVL.

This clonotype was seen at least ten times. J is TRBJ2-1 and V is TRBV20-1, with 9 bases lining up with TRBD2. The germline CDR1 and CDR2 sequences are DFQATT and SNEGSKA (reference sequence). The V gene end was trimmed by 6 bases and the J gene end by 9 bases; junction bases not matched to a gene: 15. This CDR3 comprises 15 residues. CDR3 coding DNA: TGCAGTGCCCCAAAGACGGGACTAGCTTTGGCTGAGCAGTTCTTC. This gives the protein CSAPKTGLALAEQFF.

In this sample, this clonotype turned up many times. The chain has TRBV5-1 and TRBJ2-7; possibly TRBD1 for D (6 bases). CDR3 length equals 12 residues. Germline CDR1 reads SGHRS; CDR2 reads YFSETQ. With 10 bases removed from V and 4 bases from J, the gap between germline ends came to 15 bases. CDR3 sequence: CAANRVLYEQYF. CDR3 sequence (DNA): TGCGCCGCCAACAGGGTTCTTTACGAGCAGTACTTC. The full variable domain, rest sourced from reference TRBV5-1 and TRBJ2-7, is KAGVTQTPRYLIKTRGQQVTLSCSPISGHRSVSWYQQTPGQGLQFLFEYFSETQRNKGNFPGRFSGRQFSNSRSEMNVSTLELGDSALYLCAANRVLYEQYFGPGTRLTVT.

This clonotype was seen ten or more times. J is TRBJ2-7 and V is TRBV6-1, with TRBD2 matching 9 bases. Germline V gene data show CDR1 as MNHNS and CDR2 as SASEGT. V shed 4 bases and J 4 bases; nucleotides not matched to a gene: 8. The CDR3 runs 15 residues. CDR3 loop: CASSAGGAGGYEQYF. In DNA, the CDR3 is TGTGCCAGCAGTGCCGGTGGAGCGGGGGGTTACGAGCAGTACTTC.

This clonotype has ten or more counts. CDR3 sequence (DNA): TGTGCCAGCAGATCCTCAGGGGGCGGCACTGAAGCTTTCTTT. It codes for CASRSSGGGTEAFF. The rearrangement joins TRBV12-3 or TRBV12-4 to TRBJ1-1, with 8 bases fitting TRBD1. Losses at the gene ends were 6 bases for V and 4 bases for J; bases not matched to a gene: 7. The length of the CDR3 is 14 residues.

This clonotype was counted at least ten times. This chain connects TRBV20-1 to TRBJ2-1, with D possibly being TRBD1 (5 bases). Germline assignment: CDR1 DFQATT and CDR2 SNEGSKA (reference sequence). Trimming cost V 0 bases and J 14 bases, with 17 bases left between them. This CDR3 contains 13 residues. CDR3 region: CSARDPTVRWEFF. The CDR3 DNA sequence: TGCAGTGCTAGAGATCCGACAGTCCGGTGGGAGTTCTTC.

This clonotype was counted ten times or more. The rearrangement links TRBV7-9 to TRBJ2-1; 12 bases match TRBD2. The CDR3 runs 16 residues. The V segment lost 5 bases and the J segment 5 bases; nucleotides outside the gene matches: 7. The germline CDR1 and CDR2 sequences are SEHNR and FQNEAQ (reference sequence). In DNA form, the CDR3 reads TGTGCCAGCAGCCCCAGACTAGCGGGAGCCCACAATGAGCAGTTCTTC. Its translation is CASSPRLAGAHNEQFF.